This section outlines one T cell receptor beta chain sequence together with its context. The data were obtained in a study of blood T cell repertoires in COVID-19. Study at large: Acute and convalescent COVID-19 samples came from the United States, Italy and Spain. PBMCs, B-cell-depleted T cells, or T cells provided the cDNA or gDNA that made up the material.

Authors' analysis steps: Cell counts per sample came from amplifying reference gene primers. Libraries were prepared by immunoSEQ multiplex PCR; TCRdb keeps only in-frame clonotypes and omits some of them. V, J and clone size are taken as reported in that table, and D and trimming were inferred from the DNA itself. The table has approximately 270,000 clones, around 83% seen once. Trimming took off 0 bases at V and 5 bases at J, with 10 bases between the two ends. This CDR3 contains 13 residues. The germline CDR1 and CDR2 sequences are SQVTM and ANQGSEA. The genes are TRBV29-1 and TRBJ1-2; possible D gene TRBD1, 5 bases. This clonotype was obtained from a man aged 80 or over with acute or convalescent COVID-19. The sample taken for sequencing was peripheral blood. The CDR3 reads CSVEEVSGYGYTF. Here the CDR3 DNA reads TGCAGCGTTGAAGAAGTGTCAGGGTATGGCTACACCTTC. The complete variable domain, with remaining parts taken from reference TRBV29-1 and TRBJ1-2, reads SAVISQKPSRDICQRGTSLTIQCQVDSQVTMMFWYRQQPGQSLTLIATANQGSEATYESGFVIDKFPISRPNLTFSTLTVSNMSPEDSSIYLCSVEEVSGYGYTFGSGTRLTVV.